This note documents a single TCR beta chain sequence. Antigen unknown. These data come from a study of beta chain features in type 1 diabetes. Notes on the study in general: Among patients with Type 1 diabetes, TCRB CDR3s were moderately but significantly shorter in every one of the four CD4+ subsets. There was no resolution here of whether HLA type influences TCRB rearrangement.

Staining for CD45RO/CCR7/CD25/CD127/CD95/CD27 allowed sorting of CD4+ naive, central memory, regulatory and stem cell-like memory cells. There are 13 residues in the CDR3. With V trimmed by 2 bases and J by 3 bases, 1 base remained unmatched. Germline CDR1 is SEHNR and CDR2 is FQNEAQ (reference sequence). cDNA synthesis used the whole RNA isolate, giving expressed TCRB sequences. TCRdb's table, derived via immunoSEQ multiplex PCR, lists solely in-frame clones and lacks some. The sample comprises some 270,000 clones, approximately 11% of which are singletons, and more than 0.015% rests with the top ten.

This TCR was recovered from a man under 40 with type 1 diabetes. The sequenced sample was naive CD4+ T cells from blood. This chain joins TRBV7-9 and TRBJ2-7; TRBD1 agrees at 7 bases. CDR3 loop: CASSLQGDYEQYF. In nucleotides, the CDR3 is TGTGCCAGCAGCTTACAGGGGGACTACGAGCAGTACTTC. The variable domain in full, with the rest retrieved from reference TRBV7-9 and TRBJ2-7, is DTGVSQNPRHKITKRGQNVTFRCDPISEHNRLYWYRQTLGQGPEFLTYFQNEAQLEKSRLLSDRFSAERPKGSFSTLEIQRTEQGDSAMYLCASSLQGDYEQYFGPGTRLTVT.